The source of this T cell receptor beta chain is a study of cytomegalovirus exposure and HLA in healthy donors. Looking at the study overall: Approximately 81% of several hundred genotyped donors fell in the Caucasian-associated ancestry cluster.

CDR1 and CDR2 (germline): SGHTA, FQGNSA. With 5 bases clipped from V and 4 bases from J, the junction kept 17 bases outside the gene matches. The CDR3 extends over 17 amino acids. The PCR employed 60 Vbeta primers together with 13 Jbeta primers. The assay was immunoSEQ multiplex PCR, and TCRdb's table has in-frame clones only and misses some. Of 150,000 to 200,000 clones in the sample, approximately 81% are singletons; the top ten hold 1.5% to 2.5%. Overall study findings and caveats: The records held CMV serostatus as the only immune exposure information. In a later analysis, productive TCRs from donors in an Asian-associated ancestry cluster reportedly carried fewer N-insertions than the cohort mean.

In regard to this clone: Its antigen remains unidentified.

The chain carries TRBV7-2 and TRBJ2-7, with 7 positions matching TRBD1. The TCR originated in a man between 18 and 29 years old in good health and CMV-seronegative. The specimen sequenced was PBMCs. The CDR3 sequence is CASSPRAGGPPRYEQYF. CDR3 nucleotides: TGTGCCAGCAGCCCCAGGGCAGGGGGACCCCCCAGGTACGAGCAGTACTTC.